The present T cell receptor beta chain was sequenced within a study of long-term antiretroviral therapy in people with HIV. Study as a whole: The earliest samples came about a decade before the 2015 immediate-ART recommendation.

It was version v3.0 of the immunoSEQ assay that was run at survey level. Produced via immunoSEQ multiplex PCR; TCRdb's table is partial and in-frame only. This table holds 21,000 or so clones, 70% to 90% found once. Remarks on this clone: Its antigen is still unknown.

The V gene lost 3 bases and the J gene lost 10 bases, with 20 bases spanning the gap. This CDR3 has 15 amino acids. Germline V CDR1 and CDR2: SGHRS, YFSETQ. Study results and caveats: The repertoire was dominated at all time points by clones expanded before ART.

PBMC samples from each donor numbered at least one pre-ART and at least two post-ART. The chain carries TRBV5-1 and TRBJ2-1, with a tentative D call TRBD2 (6 bases). The TCR was taken from a man in his sixties with HIV. The material sequenced was unsorted PBMCs, taken 2.3 years after starting antiretroviral therapy. The CDR3 DNA reads as TGCGCCAGCAGCTCTCTAACGGGAGCCCTCGAAGAGCAGTTCTTC. Translated, it gives CASSSLTGALEEQFF.